The 10 T cell receptor beta chains below were found in one sample sequenced in a study of cytomegalovirus exposure and HLA in healthy donors (dated by TCRdb to the late 2010s). Receptors were amplified or captured by the immunoSEQ multiplex PCR assay. For the multiplex PCR, a mixture combining 60 forward primers for TCR Vbeta segments and 13 reverse primers for TCR Jbeta segments was used. This immuneACCESS table, as held by TCRdb, lists in-frame sequences with V and J called but not all clones. Of the missing ones, under half trace to an unresolved V gene in checked studies; the others have no known cause. The sample table records around 100,000 clones; around three quarters of these occur just once. Approximately 3.1% of the sample rests with the top ten. Sequences were obtained from PBMCs. The receptors here all came from a woman aged 18-30 years in good health and CMV-seropositive.

The rearrangement links TRBV11-3 to TRBJ1-1; a weak D match, TRBD1 (6 bases). The germline V gene has CDR1 SGHNT and CDR2 YENEEA. The CDR3 consists of 15 residues. V was pared by 5 bases and J by 1 base, with 14 bases between. The CDR3 region is CASSLQGGENTEAFF. CDR3 nucleotides: TGTGCCAGCAGCCTACAGGGTGGGGAGAACACTGAAGCTTTCTTT.

V and J are TRBV6-5 and TRBJ1-3, with TRBD1 as a possible D gene (5 bases). The CDR3 runs to 15 residues. The germline V gene encodes CDR1 MNHEY and CDR2 SVGAGI. V lost 6 bases to trimming and J lost 0 bases, with 12 bases between them. CDR3 in DNA: TGTGCCAGCAGCCCCGGACACTTCTCTGGAAACACCATATATTTT. The encoded protein is CASSPGHFSGNTIYF.

The V gene is TRBV6-5, the J gene TRBJ2-5; D may be TRBD2 (5 bases). The germline gives CDR1 MNHEY, CDR2 SVGAGI. V was clipped by 6 bases and J by 1 base, with 9 bases between them. This CDR3 has 13 amino acids. DNA of the CDR3: TGTGCCAGCAGCGGGATCCTCCAAGAGACCCAGTACTTC. Protein sequence: CASSGILQETQYF.

This rearrangement joins TRBV6-6 to TRBJ1-2; TRBD1 is a possible D gene (6 bases). The germline V gene encodes CDR1 MNHNY and CDR2 SVGAGI (reference sequence). This CDR3 has 13 amino acids. V lost 8 bases and J lost 4, with 14 bases in between. The chain's CDR3 is CASGGGRSYGYTF. The CDR3 DNA is TGTGCCAGCGGGGGGGGCAGGTCCTATGGCTACACCTTC.

The J gene is TRBJ2-5, the V gene TRBV10-3, with 11 bases aligning to TRBD2. Trimming removed 0 bases from V and 5 bases from J; junction bases left unmatched: 11. This CDR3 comprises 18 residues. Per germline, CDR1 ENHRY and CDR2 SYGVKD. The CDR3 reads CAISESLLGTSGWETQYF. CDR3 DNA sequence: TGTGCCATCAGTGAGTCCCTTCTGGGGACTAGCGGCTGGGAGACCCAGTACTTC.

V usage is TRBV28 and J usage is TRBJ1-1; possible D gene TRBD1, 5 bases. Trimming stripped 3 bases from V and 3 bases from J, with 17 bases between. Germline CDR1 reads MDHEN; CDR2 reads SYDVKM. CDR3 length: 16 amino acids. The CDR3 region has the DNA TGTGCCAGCAGTTTTGCTTCGGGGGAAGGGGACACTGAAGCTTTCTTT. Residues: CASSFASGEGDTEAFF.

The rearrangement joins TRBV5-1 to TRBJ2-7; no clear D gene. V lost 5 bases and J lost 3, with 12 bases in between. Per germline, CDR1 SGHRS and CDR2 YFSETQ. The CDR3 has 13 amino acids. DNA of the CDR3: TGCGCCAGCAGAACAGATCCTTTCTACGAGCAGTACTTC. Its translation: CASRTDPFYEQYF.

The chain couples TRBV7-9 to TRBJ1-2; possibly TRBD1 for D (5 bases). Germline V gene sequence: CDR1 SEHNR, CDR2 FQNEAQ (reference sequence). Trimming removed 1 base at V and 6 bases at J, with 12 bases between. The CDR3 runs to 14 residues. The DNA for the CDR3 is TGTGCCAGCAGCTTAGGAACGGCGGGACATGGCTACACCTTC. Residues: CASSLGTAGHGYTF.

The chain uses TRBV9 and TRBJ2-3, with 11 bases matching TRBD2. V was pared by 4 bases and J by 3 bases, with 4 bases of the junction left unmatched. The CDR3 is 15 amino acids. Germline CDR1 reads SGDLS; CDR2 reads YYNGEE. The CDR3 bases are TGTGCCAGCAGCTTTAGCGGGAGGGATACAGATACGCAGTATTTT. This gives the protein CASSFSGRDTDTQYF.

The V gene is TRBV5-1, the J gene TRBJ2-4; TRBD1 aligns across 7 bases. V shed 4 bases, J shed 8 bases, and the junction held 12 bases outside the gene matches. The CDR3 contains 15 residues. Germline-derived CDR1 and CDR2 are SGHRS and YFSETQ. CDR3 loop: CASSVPGTERDIQYF. CDR3 bases: TGCGCCAGCAGCGTTCCCGGGACAGAGAGAGACATTCAGTACTTC.